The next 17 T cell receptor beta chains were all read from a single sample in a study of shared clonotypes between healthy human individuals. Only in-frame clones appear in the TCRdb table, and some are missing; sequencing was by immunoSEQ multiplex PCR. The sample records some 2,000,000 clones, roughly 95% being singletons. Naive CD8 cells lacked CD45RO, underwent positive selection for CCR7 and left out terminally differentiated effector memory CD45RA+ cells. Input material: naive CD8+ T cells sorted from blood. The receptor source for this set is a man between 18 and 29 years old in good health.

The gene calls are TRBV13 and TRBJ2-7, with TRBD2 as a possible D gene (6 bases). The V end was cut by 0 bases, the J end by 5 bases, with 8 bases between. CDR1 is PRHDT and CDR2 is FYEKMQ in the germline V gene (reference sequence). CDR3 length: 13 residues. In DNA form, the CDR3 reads TGTGCCAGCAGCTTAGGCGGAGGGCACGAGCAGTACTTC. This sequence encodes CASSLGGGHEQYF. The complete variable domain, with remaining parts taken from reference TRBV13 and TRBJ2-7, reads AAGVIQSPRHLIKEKRETATLKCYPIPRHDTVYWYQQGPGQDPQFLISFYEKMQSDKGSIPDRFSAQQFSDYHSELNMSSLELGDSALYFCASSLGGGHEQYFGPGTRLTVT.

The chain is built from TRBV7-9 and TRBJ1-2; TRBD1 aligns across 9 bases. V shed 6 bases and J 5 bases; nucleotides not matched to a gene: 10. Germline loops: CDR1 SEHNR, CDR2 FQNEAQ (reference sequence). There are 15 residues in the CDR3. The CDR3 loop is CASSRDRGASYGYTF. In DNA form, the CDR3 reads TGTGCCAGCAGTCGTGACAGGGGGGCCTCTTATGGCTACACCTTC.

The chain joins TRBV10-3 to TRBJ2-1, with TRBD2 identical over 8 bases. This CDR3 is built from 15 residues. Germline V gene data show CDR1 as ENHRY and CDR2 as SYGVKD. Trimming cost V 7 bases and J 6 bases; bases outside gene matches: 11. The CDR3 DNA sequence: TGTGCCATCAACACGGGACTAGATTTACGCAATGAGCAGTTCTTC. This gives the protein CAINTGLDLRNEQFF.

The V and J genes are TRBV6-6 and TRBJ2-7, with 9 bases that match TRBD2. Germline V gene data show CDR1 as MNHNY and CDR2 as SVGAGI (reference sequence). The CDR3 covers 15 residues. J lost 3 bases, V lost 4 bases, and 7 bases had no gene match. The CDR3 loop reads CASSFGTSPGYEQYF. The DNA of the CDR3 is TGTGCCAGCAGTTTCGGGACTAGCCCTGGCTACGAGCAGTACTTC.

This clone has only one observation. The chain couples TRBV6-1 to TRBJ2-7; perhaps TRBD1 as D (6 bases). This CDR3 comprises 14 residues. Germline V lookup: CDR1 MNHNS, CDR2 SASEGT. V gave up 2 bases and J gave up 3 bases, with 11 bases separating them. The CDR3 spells CASSETGRVYEQYF. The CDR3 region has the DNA TGTGCCAGCAGTGAAACAGGGCGGGTCTACGAGCAGTACTTC.

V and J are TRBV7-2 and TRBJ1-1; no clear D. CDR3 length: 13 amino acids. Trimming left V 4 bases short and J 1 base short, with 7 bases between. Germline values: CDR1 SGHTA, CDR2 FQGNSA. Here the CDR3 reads CASSWTGNTEAFF. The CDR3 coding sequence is TGTGCCAGCAGCTGGACGGGGAACACTGAAGCTTTCTTT. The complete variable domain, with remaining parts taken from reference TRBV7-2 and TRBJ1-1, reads GAGVSQSPSNKVTEKGKDVELRCDPISGHTALYWYRQSLGQGLEFLIYFQGNSAPDKSGLPSDRFSAERTGGSVSTLTIQRTQQEDSAVYLCASSWTGNTEAFFGQGTRLTVV.

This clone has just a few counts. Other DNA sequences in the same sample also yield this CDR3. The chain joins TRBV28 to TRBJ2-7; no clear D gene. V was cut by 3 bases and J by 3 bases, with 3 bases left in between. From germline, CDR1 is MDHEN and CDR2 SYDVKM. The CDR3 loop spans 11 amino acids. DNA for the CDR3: TGTGCCAGCAGTTTCAGCTACGAGCAGTACTTC. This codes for CASSFSYEQYF.

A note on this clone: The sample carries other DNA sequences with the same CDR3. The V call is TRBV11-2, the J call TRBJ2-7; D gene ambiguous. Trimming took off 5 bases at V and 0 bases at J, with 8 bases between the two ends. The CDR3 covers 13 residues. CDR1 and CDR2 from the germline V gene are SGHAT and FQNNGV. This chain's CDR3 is CASSLGISYEQYF. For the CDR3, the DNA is TGTGCCAGCAGCCTTGGCATCTCCTACGAGCAGTACTTC. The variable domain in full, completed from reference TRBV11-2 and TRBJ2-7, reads EAGVAQSPRYKIIEKRQSVAFWCNPISGHATLYWYQQILGQGPKLLIQFQNNGVVDDSQLPKDRFSAERLKGVDSTLKIQPAKLEDSAVYLCASSLGISYEQYFGPGTRLTVT.

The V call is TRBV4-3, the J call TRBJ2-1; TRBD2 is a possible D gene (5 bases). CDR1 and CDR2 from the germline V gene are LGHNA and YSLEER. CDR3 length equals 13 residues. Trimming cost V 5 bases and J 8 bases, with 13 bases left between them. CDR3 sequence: CASSFSEDYEQFF. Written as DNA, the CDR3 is TGCGCCAGCAGCTTTAGCGAGGACTATGAGCAGTTCTTC.

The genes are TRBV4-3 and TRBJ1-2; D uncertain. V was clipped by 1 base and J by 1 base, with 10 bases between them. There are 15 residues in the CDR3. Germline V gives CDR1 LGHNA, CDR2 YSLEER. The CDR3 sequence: CASSQVMASNYGYTF. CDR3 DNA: TGCGCCAGCAGCCAAGTGATGGCCAGTAACTATGGCTACACCTTC.

Here the CDR3 DNA reads TGTGCCAGCAGCTTGGTAAGGGATGGTGTCCAGTACTTC. This gives the protein CASSLVRDGVQYF. The chain employs TRBV5-6 and TRBJ2-5; D is ambiguous. The V end lost 0 bases, the J end lost 10 bases, and 13 bases lay between the germline ends. The germline CDR1 and CDR2 sequences are SGHDT and YYEEEE. This CDR3 contains 13 residues.

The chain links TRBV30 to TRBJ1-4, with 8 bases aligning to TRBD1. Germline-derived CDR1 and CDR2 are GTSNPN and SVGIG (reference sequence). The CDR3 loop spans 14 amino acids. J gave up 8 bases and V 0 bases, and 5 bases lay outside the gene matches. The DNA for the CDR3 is TGTGCCTGGAGTGTTTCAGGGGGCAGAGAAAAACTGTTTTTT. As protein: CAWSVSGGREKLFF.

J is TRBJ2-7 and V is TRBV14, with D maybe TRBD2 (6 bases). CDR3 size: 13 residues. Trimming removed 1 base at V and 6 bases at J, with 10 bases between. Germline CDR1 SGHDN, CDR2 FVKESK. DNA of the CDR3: TGTGCCAGCAGCCAAGCGAGGGGAGGCGAGCAGTACTTC. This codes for CASSQARGGEQYF.

The DNA of the CDR3 is TGTGCCAGCAGTAGCACAGGGGATAACGAGCAGTACTTC. Amino acids: CASSSTGDNEQYF. The chain couples TRBV6-5 to TRBJ2-7; 7 bases are a match to TRBD1. This CDR3 contains 13 residues. CDR1 is MNHEY and CDR2 is SVGAGI in the germline V gene. The ends lost 5 bases at V and 5 bases at J; junction bases unmatched: 6.

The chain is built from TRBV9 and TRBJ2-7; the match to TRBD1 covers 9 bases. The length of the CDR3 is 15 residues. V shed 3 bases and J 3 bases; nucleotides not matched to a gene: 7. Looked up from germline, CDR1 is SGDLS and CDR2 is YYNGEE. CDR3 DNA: TGTGCCAGCAGCGCCACAGGGACAGGGTTCTACGAGCAGTACTTC. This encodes CASSATGTGFYEQYF.

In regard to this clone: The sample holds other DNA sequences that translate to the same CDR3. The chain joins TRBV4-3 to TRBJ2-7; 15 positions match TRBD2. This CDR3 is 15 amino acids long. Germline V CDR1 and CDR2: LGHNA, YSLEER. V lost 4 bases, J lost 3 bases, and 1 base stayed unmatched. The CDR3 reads CASSPGLAGGYEQYF. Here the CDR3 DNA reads TGCGCCAGCAGCCCGGGACTAGCGGGGGGCTACGAGCAGTACTTC.

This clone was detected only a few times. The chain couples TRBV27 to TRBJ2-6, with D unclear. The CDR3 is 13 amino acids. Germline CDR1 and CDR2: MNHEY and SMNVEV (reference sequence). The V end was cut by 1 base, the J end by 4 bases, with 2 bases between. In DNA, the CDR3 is TGTGCCAGCAGTTTATACGGGGCCAACGTCCTGACTTTC. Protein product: CASSLYGANVLTF.